The source of this TCR beta chain is a study of blood T cell repertoires in COVID-19. Across the whole study: In each case, the material was cDNA or gDNA derived from T cells, B-cell-depleted T cells, or PBMCs.

The CDR3 is made up of 14 amino acids. V was pared by 1 base and J by 2 bases, with 10 bases between. In germline, CDR1 is SQVTM, CDR2 ANQGSEA. TCRdb's table, derived via immunoSEQ multiplex PCR, lists solely in-frame clones and lacks some. The sample comprises about 150,000 clones, roughly nine tenths of which are singletons, and roughly 4% rests with the top ten. Material: PBMCs or T cells enriched from blood (not recorded which). V gene TRBV29-1 combines with J gene TRBJ2-3; tentative D call: TRBD1 (5 bases). The receptor comes from a woman in her forties who had been exposed to COVID-19. CDR3 amino acids: CSVEALGVTDTQYF. The CDR3 DNA follows: TGCAGCGTTGAAGCTCTAGGGGTCACAGATACGCAGTATTTT.